The 5 T cell receptor beta chains given below trace back to one sample, sequenced in a study of human T cells and chemical hapten exposure. Time point here: patch test 3, about 24 weeks after DPC sensitization. Treatment of the sample: therapeutic diphenylcyclopropenone sensitization with weekly scalp DPC. TCRdb recomputed calls from the RACE reads with MiXCR, one row per CDR3 protein. This sample carries some 74,000 distinct CDR3 sequences, roughly 13% of them seen once, and the ten largest clones take approximately 5%. The source material was whole blood, sampled in connection with sensitization to the hapten diphenylcyclopropenone (DPC). These receptors all come from a woman between 50 and 59 years old with alopecia areata. Some clones in this sample may be carry-over from other donors' samples.

There are a few counts of this clonotype. The gene calls are TRBV3-1 and TRBJ2-7, with D perhaps matching TRBD1 (5 bases). The CDR3 is 12 residues long. The V end was cut by 4 bases, the J end by 6 bases, with 10 bases between. Germline CDR1 reads LGHDT; CDR2 reads YNNKEL (reference sequence). CDR3 protein: CASSLSGAEQYF. For the CDR3, the DNA is TGTGCCAGCAGCCTCTCTGGGGCCGAGCAGTACTTC.

This clonotype was picked up a small number of times. The chain couples TRBV18 to TRBJ2-7, with 8 bases fitting TRBD2. The germline V gene encodes CDR1 KGHSH and CDR2 LQKENI. Germline trimming cut 6 bases from V and 2 bases from J; bases unmatched to any gene: 3. CDR3 length: 13 residues. The CDR3, as DNA: TGTGCCAGCTCTGGGACTAGAACCTACGAGCAGTACTTC. It codes for CASSGTRTYEQYF.

The chain joins TRBV18 to TRBJ2-2, with D unclear. V lost 4 bases and J 6 bases, leaving 9 bases between the germline ends. The length of the CDR3 is 13 residues. Looked up from germline, CDR1 is KGHSH and CDR2 is LQKENI. CDR3 residues: CASSQDQAGELFF. The CDR3 nucleotides read TGTGCCAGCTCACAGGACCAGGCCGGGGAGCTGTTTTTT.

This clonotype has ten or more counts. The chain joins TRBV11-2 to TRBJ2-7, with D possibly being TRBD1 (5 bases). The CDR3 runs to 14 residues. V lost 2 bases, J lost 5 bases, and 13 bases lay in between. Germline V lookup: CDR1 SGHAT, CDR2 FQNNGV. In DNA, the CDR3 is TGTGCCAGCAGCTTACGACAGCTATCCCACGAGCAGTACTTC. Translating gives CASSLRQLSHEQYF.

In its sample, this clonotype was seen a few times. The J gene is TRBJ2-1, the V gene TRBV9; 7 bases are shared with TRBD1. J was trimmed by 8 bases and V by 4 bases; bases with no gene match: 6. In germline, CDR1 is SGDLS, CDR2 YYNGEE. The CDR3 spans 13 residues. The CDR3 DNA reads as TGTGCCAGCAGCCTGGGACAGTCCGATGAGCAGTTCTTC. This sequence encodes CASSLGQSDEQFF.